The clone carrying this T cell receptor beta chain turned up a few times. What it binds is not known. The data derive from a study of regulatory T cells in long-lasting Graves disease. Findings of the study overall: Persistent disease preferred TRBV28, TRBJ1-2 and TRBJ2-5.

The time point: persistent/refractory GD, antithyroid drugs over 5 years with positive TRAb. RNA isolated from PBMCs was used to make the TCR library. This CDR3 has 16 residues. Unmatched junction bases numbered 9, after V lost 0 bases and J lost 5 bases. CDR1 SGHRS and CDR2 YFSETQ come from the germline V gene. Building the TCR beta libraries relied on iRepertoire HTBI primers, and CDR3 regions underwent Arm-PCR. Original methodology: Among the samples, around 58 TRBV and 14 to 15 TRBJ segments were identified. TCRdb ran MiXCR on the multiplex PCR reads and lists one entry per CDR3 protein. These V and J calls rely on TCRdb rather than the paper's analysis. Here the sample spans 350,000 to 500,000 distinct CDR3 sequences, roughly 21% being singletons.

The sequencing here drew on peripheral blood mononuclear cells (PBMCs), taken when the disease was refractory, from a patient treated with antithyroid drugs. The clonotype was recovered from a female donor with Graves disease. The chain has TRBV5-1 and TRBJ1-1, with 8 bases aligning to TRBD1. CDR3 sequence (DNA): TGCGCCAGCAGCTTGGCCATACGGACAGGGCGGACTGAAGCTTTCTTT. Protein: CASSLAIRTGRTEAFF.